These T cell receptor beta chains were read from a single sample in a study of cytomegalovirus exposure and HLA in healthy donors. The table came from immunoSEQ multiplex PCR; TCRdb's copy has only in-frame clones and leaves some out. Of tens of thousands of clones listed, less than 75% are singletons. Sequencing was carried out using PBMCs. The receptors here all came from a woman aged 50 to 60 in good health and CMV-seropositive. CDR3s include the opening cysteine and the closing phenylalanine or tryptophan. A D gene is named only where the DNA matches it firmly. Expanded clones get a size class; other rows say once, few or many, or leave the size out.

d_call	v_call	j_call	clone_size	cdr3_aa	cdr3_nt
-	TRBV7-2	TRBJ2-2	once	CASSLGVSNTGELFF	TGTGCCAGCAGCTTGGGAGTCTCGAACACCGGGGAGCTGTTTTTT
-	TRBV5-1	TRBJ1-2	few	CASSSGSDGYTF	TGCGCCAGCAGCTCCGGGAGTGACGGCTACACCTTC
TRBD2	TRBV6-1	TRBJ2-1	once	CASTLRGLGSDEQFF	TGTGCCAGCACCCTACGGGGACTAGGGTCCGATGAGCAGTTCTTC
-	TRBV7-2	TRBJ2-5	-	CASSVRPTGRQETQYF	TGTGCCAGCAGCGTAAGACCGACAGGACGGCAAGAGACCCAGTACTTC
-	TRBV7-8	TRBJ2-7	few	CASSLSNEEDEQYF	TGTGCCAGCAGCTTAAGTAACGAAGAGGACGAGCAGTACTTC
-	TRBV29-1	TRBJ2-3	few	CSVRPGGNTDTQYF	TGCAGCGTCCGCCCCGGCGGGAATACAGATACGCAGTATTTT
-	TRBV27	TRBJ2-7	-	CASRWRDEQYF	TGTGCCAGCAGGTGGCGGGACGAGCAGTACTTC
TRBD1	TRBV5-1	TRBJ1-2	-	CASSLGQGASGYTF	TGCGCCAGCAGCTTGGGACAGGGGGCATCTGGCTACACCTTC
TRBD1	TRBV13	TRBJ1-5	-	CASSLGQGVNQPQHF	TGTGCCAGCAGCTTGGGACAGGGGGTCAATCAGCCCCAGCATTTT
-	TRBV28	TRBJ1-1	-	CASRQADSFTEAFF	TGTGCCAGCAGGCAAGCGGACAGCTTCACTGAAGCTTTCTTT
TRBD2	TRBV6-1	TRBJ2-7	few	CASSERAGDHEQYF	TGTGCCAGCAGTGAAAGGGCGGGAGACCACGAGCAGTACTTC
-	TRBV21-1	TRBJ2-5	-	CASSKVLPGLQETQYF	TGTGCCAGCAGCAAAGTCCTGCCGGGACTTCAAGAGACCCAGTACTTC
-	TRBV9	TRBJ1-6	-	CASNNGVGSPLHF	TGTGCCAGCAACAACGGGGTGGGGTCACCCCTCCACTTT
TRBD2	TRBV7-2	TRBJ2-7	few	CASSRSSERGGYEQYF	TGTGCCAGCAGCCGATCCTCTGAGCGGGGGGGCTACGAGCAGTACTTC
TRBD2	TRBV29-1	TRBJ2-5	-	CSASGTRQRETQYF	TGCAGCGCCTCCGGGACTAGGCAGCGGGAGACCCAGTACTTC
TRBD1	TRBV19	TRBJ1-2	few	CASRGQKLGYTF	TGTGCCAGCCGGGGACAGAAGCTGGGCTACACCTTC